This T cell receptor beta chain derives from a study of response to subunit inactivated influenza vaccine. Findings of the study overall: The authors put forward the suggestion that each seasonal influenza vaccination may bring in only a limited number of new T cells.

TCRdb reprocessed the RT-PCR reads via MiXCR and lists one record per CDR3 protein. This table has approximately 310,000 distinct CDR3 sequences, roughly 22% appearing once. With regard to this clonotype: Its target is not known.

Source: PBMCs from blood, taken approximately 20 months after vaccination. This TCR derives from a man between 50 and 75 years old who received an inactivated influenza vaccine.

The CDR3 nucleotides are TGTGCCTGGATACGGCGGGAGACCTACGAGCAGTACTTC. Amino acid sequence: CAWIRRETYEQYF. The genes are TRBV30 and TRBJ2-7, with TRBD2 matching over 7 bases. After removal of 4 bases from V and 2 bases from J, the junction contained 5 bases not matched to a gene. CDR3 length: 13 amino acids. Looked up from germline, CDR1 is GTSNPN and CDR2 is SVGIG (reference sequence).